The 8 T cell receptor beta chains reported below all come from one sample, sequenced in a study of T cell clonotyping in hematopoietic cell transplantation (dated by TCRdb to about 2021). According to the study, the label for this sample's time point signals: 100 days after allo-HCT. Libraries were made using the immunoSEQ multiplex PCR assay. TCRdb stores this immuneACCESS table with in-frame sequences only. Part of the clones is absent; in the studies checked, under half of the shortfall reflects unresolved V genes, and no reason is known for the rest. The sample includes more than 25,000 clones, with 92% observed a single time. The top ten constitute approximately 12% of the sample. The sequencing used PBMCs, collected 100 days after allogeneic stem cell transplant. Receptors were obtained from a female patient in her 50s who had an allogeneic stem cell transplant from a related donor, so the T cells may come from the graft donor. Some clones in this sample may be carry-over from other donors' samples.

The chain carries TRBV4-1 and TRBJ2-7; TRBD1 matches 7 bases. After removal of 4 bases from V and 9 bases from J, the junction contained 15 bases not matched to a gene. The CDR3 runs 15 residues. Germline assignment: CDR1 MGHRA and CDR2 YSYEKL. CDR3 sequence reads: CASSRLSGTANGQYF. CDR3 coding DNA: TGCGCCAGCAGCCGCCTTTCCGGGACAGCGAATGGGCAGTACTTC.

This clone is termed large. V and J are TRBV27 and TRBJ1-2, with D possibly matching TRBD1 (5 bases). This CDR3 region has 13 residues. Between the trimmed V and J ends, which lost 5 bases and 7 bases, there was a span of 14 bases. Germline-derived CDR1 and CDR2 are MNHEY and SMNVEV (reference sequence). The CDR3 loop reads CASSPGLGLGYTF. In DNA form, the CDR3 reads TGTGCCAGCAGTCCCGGATTGGGGCTTGGCTACACCTTC.

This clone was detected only once. The chain carries TRBV10-3 and TRBJ1-2; maybe TRBD1 (5 bases). Germline values: CDR1 ENHRY, CDR2 SYGVKD. The V end lost 4 bases, the J end lost 8 bases, and 11 bases lay between the germline ends. The CDR3 has 12 residues. CDR3 in amino acids: CAISGGTGGYTF. The CDR3 bases are TGTGCCATCAGTGGAGGGACGGGCGGCTACACCTTC.

This clone was picked up one time. The J gene is TRBJ2-7, the V gene TRBV2; a possible D gene is TRBD1 (5 bases). The V end was cut by 0 bases, the J end by 6 bases, with 12 bases between. Germline V gene sequence: CDR1 SNHLY, CDR2 FYNNEI. The CDR3 spans 14 residues. CDR3 sequence: CASSEAGQGLEQYF. The CDR3 DNA is TGTGCCAGCAGTGAAGCAGGGCAGGGCCTCGAGCAGTACTTC.

V usage is TRBV19 and J usage is TRBJ1-1; D is possibly TRBD1 (6 bases). CDR1 and CDR2 (germline): LNHDA, SQIVND (reference sequence). CDR3 size: 13 residues. Between the trimmed V and J ends, which lost 5 bases and 6 bases, there was a span of 13 bases. CDR3 sequence reads: CASSRGAMPEAFF. The CDR3 DNA is TGTGCCAGTAGTCGGGGGGCGATGCCTGAAGCTTTCTTT. Looking up the rest from reference TRBV19 and TRBJ1-1 gives the full variable domain: DGGITQSPKYLFRKEGQNVTLSCEQNLNHDAMYWYRQDPGQGLRLIYYSQIVNDFQKGDIAEGYSVSREKKESFPLTVTSAQKNPTAFYLCASSRGAMPEAFFGQGTRLTVV.

The rearrangement uses TRBV10-2 and TRBJ2-5, with D hard to call. This CDR3 region has 12 residues. Per the germline V gene, CDR1 is WSHSY and CDR2 is SAAADI. The ends were cut back, 8 bases at V and 5 bases at J, with 12 bases in the middle. The CDR3 DNA follows: TGCGCCAGCGCGGTGGTGGCGGAGACCCAGTACTTC. It encodes CASAVVAETQYF.

V gene TRBV5-1 combines with J gene TRBJ1-1; D is uncertain. V lost 0 bases and J lost 7, with 10 bases in between. The CDR3 consists of 13 residues. Germline-derived CDR1 and CDR2 are SGHRS and YFSETQ. The CDR3: CASSLGAFGEAFF. CDR3 DNA: TGCGCCAGCAGCTTGGGGGCGTTCGGTGAAGCTTTCTTT.

V is TRBV7-9 and J is TRBJ2-1; a possible D gene is TRBD2 (5 bases). The CDR3 is made up of 13 amino acids. Germline V CDR1 and CDR2: SEHNR, FQNEAQ (reference sequence). The V end was cut by 5 bases, the J end by 2 bases, with 7 bases between. As DNA, the CDR3 is TGTGCCAGCAGCCCGGGAACCTACAATGAGCAGTTCTTC. Translation gives CASSPGTYNEQFF. The full variable domain, rest sourced from reference TRBV7-9 and TRBJ2-1, is DTGVSQNPRHKITKRGQNVTFRCDPISEHNRLYWYRQTLGQGPEFLTYFQNEAQLEKSRLLSDRFSAERPKGSFSTLEIQRTEQGDSAMYLCASSPGTYNEQFFGPGTRLTVL.